The 31 T cell receptor beta chains reported below all come from one sample, sequenced in a study of blood T cell repertoires in COVID-19. The table came from immunoSEQ multiplex PCR; TCRdb's copy has only in-frame clones and leaves some out. The data contain some 150,000 clones, around 83% of them singletons. The sample comprised peripheral blood. All receptors derive from a woman over 75 with acute or convalescent COVID-19.

J is TRBJ2-1 and V is TRBV6-5, with TRBD2 matching over 9 bases. CDR3 length: 15 residues. The J segment lost 3 bases and the V segment lost 6 bases, leaving 6 bases of the junction unmatched. Germline V gene sequence: CDR1 MNHEY, CDR2 SVGAGI. This CDR3 reads CASRGGRALYNEQFF. For the CDR3, the DNA is TGTGCCAGCAGGGGCGGGAGGGCCCTCTACAATGAGCAGTTCTTC.

The CDR3: CASSLETDPSPLHF. Here the CDR3 DNA reads TGTGCCAGCAGTTTAGAAACAGATCCTTCACCCCTCCACTTT. The chain couples TRBV28 to TRBJ1-6; D gene ambiguous. The CDR3 contains 14 residues. Germline CDR1 MDHEN, CDR2 SYDVKM. The V gene lost 2 bases and the J gene lost 9 bases, with 11 bases spanning the gap.

The V gene is TRBV28, the J gene TRBJ1-1; D is unresolved. Deletions cut 8 bases from V and 3 bases from J, with 10 bases between. Germline V gives CDR1 MDHEN, CDR2 SYDVKM. The CDR3 length is 12 residues. The CDR3 region has the DNA TGTGCCAGCCGTCAACTCTACACTGAAGCTTTCTTT. Translated, it gives CASRQLYTEAFF.

V gene TRBV15 combines with J gene TRBJ1-2; D is possibly TRBD1 (5 bases). The germline gives CDR1 LNHNV, CDR2 YYDKDF (reference sequence). V was shortened by 1 base and J by 5 bases, with 17 bases between the two germline ends. The CDR3 covers 16 residues. Here the CDR3 DNA reads TGTGCCACCAGCAGAGGGGGGGACCTAATCCATTATGGCTACACCTTC. This codes for CATSRGGDLIHYGYTF.

The chain has TRBV24-1 and TRBJ2-3; D may be TRBD1 (5 bases). The CDR3 covers 18 residues. Trimming took off 5 bases at V and 0 bases at J, with 20 bases between the two ends. The germline gives CDR1 KGHDR, CDR2 SFDVKD. The CDR3 reads CATSGVRGRNPSTDTQYF. DNA of the CDR3: TGTGCCACCAGTGGCGTAAGGGGTCGAAACCCTAGCACAGATACGCAGTATTTT.

This clone occurred once. The gene calls are TRBV7-9 and TRBJ2-1; 9 bases map to TRBD1. The germline V gene has CDR1 SEHNR and CDR2 FQNEAQ (reference sequence). The trim removed 5 bases at V and 3 bases at J, leaving 5 bases unmatched. The CDR3 has 15 amino acids. CDR3 protein: CASSQWTGDYNEQFF. The CDR3 DNA is TGTGCCAGCAGCCAGTGGACAGGGGACTACAATGAGCAGTTCTTC.

The gene calls are TRBV9 and TRBJ2-1, with 10 bases matching TRBD2. The length of the CDR3 is 19 residues. The germline CDR1 and CDR2 sequences are SGDLS and YYNGEE. The V gene end was trimmed by 4 bases and the J gene end by 4 bases; junction bases not matched to a gene: 17. CDR3 in amino acids: CASSPRYLRTSGIYNEQFF. For the CDR3, the DNA is TGTGCCAGCAGCCCCCGATATCTCAGGACTAGCGGAATTTACAATGAGCAGTTCTTC.

There are a few counts of this clone. The V call is TRBV9, the J call TRBJ2-3, with 8 nucleotides matching TRBD2. The CDR3 has 14 residues. The germline CDR1 and CDR2 sequences are SGDLS and YYNGEE. Germline trimming cut 0 bases from V and 5 bases from J; bases unmatched to any gene: 2. The CDR3 DNA sequence: TGTGCCAGCAGCGTAGTCGGGAGGGAAGATACGCAGTATTTT. Translated: CASSVVGREDTQYF.

The rearrangement uses TRBV10-3 and TRBJ1-2; 9 bases align to TRBD1. V was clipped by 6 bases and J by 3 bases; unmatched bases: 5. Per germline, CDR1 ENHRY and CDR2 SYGVKD. This CDR3 region has 14 residues. The CDR3 nucleotides read TGTGCCATCAGACCGGGACAGGGTGACTATGGCTACACCTTC. Its protein product is CAIRPGQGDYGYTF.

This clone was detected only once. The chain links TRBV2 to TRBJ2-1; 11 nucleotides agree with TRBD2. Germline-derived CDR1 and CDR2 are SNHLY and FYNNEI. This CDR3 spans 15 amino acids. J lost 4 bases, V lost 6 bases, and 5 bases had no gene match. The CDR3 coding sequence is TGTGCCAGCAGCCCGGGACTAGCGGCATACAATGAGCAGTTCTTC. It is translated as CASSPGLAAYNEQFF.

V usage is TRBV9 and J usage is TRBJ2-1; 7 bases map to TRBD2. CDR3 length equals 12 residues. Germline trimming cut 3 bases from V and 9 bases from J; bases unmatched to any gene: 3. Germline CDR1 is SGDLS and CDR2 is YYNGEE. CDR3 residues: CASSGPGGEQFF. The CDR3 nucleotides read TGTGCCAGCAGCGGCCCGGGGGGTGAGCAGTTCTTC.

This clone was recorded only once. The genes are TRBV5-6 and TRBJ2-7; no firm D call. The CDR3 is made up of 15 amino acids. V was shortened by 0 bases and J by 1 base, with 11 bases between the two germline ends. Germline CDR1 reads SGHDT; CDR2 reads YYEEEE. CDR3: CASSLVPSGSYEQYF. The CDR3 coding sequence is TGTGCCAGCAGCTTGGTTCCGTCAGGATCCTACGAGCAGTACTTC.

This clone showed up just once. The gene calls are TRBV28 and TRBJ1-2; weak D call: TRBD1 (6 bases). This CDR3 is 11 amino acids long. Germline V gene lookup returns CDR1 MDHEN and CDR2 SYDVKM. Trimming removed 2 bases at V and 14 bases at J, with 12 bases between. CDR3 loop: CASSLGTTETF. The DNA for the CDR3 is TGTGCCAGCAGTTTAGGGACAACTGAAACCTTC.

This clone appeared a few times. This chain uses TRBV4-2 with TRBJ2-1; 9 nucleotides align to TRBD2. With 4 bases clipped from V and 9 bases from J, the junction kept 16 bases outside the gene matches. The CDR3 consists of 17 residues. Per the germline V gene, CDR1 is LGHNA and CDR2 is YNFKEQ. The CDR3 protein is CASSLRILAGAFFEQFF. The CDR3 coding sequence is TGTGCCAGCAGCCTCAGAATTTTAGCGGGAGCCTTTTTTGAGCAGTTCTTC.

The V call is TRBV6-4, the J call TRBJ2-1, with 7 bases aligning to TRBD2. CDR3 length equals 13 residues. V lost 2 bases to trimming and J lost 9 bases; unmatched junction nucleotides: 4. The germline gives CDR1 MRHNA, CDR2 SNTAGT. The CDR3 DNA reads as TGTGCCAGCAGTGACCTCTGGGGGGGTGAGCAGTTCTTC. Amino acids: CASSDLWGGEQFF.

The chain uses TRBV7-2 and TRBJ2-7; 8 bases are a match to TRBD2. The CDR3 consists of 15 residues. Germline CDR1 is SGHTA and CDR2 is FQGNSA. With 0 bases clipped from V and 3 bases from J, the junction kept 4 bases outside the gene matches. CDR3 protein: CASSLALSGSYEQYF. The CDR3 DNA is TGTGCCAGCAGCTTAGCATTGAGCGGGAGCTACGAGCAGTACTTC.

The rearrangement links TRBV5-1 to TRBJ2-6; weak D call: TRBD1 (6 bases). CDR3 length equals 16 residues. Germline CDR1 reads SGHRS; CDR2 reads YFSETQ. Trimming took off 0 bases at V and 0 bases at J, with 7 bases between the two ends. This CDR3 reads CASSLGTVSGANVLTF. The DNA of the CDR3 is TGCGCCAGCAGCTTGGGGACAGTCTCTGGGGCCAACGTCCTGACTTTC.

The chain has TRBV28 and TRBJ1-1, with D hard to call. Trimming removed 6 bases at V and 5 bases at J, with 13 bases between. This CDR3 is built from 13 residues. CDR1 MDHEN and CDR2 SYDVKM come from the germline V gene. The CDR3 region is CASSGVWVTEAFF. CDR3 coding DNA: TGTGCCAGCAGCGGAGTATGGGTGACTGAAGCTTTCTTT.

This clone was recorded a few times. This chain links TRBV19 with TRBJ2-7; 9 nucleotides match TRBD1. Germline trimming cut 4 bases from V and 7 bases from J; bases unmatched to any gene: 8. Germline values: CDR1 LNHDA, CDR2 SQIVND (reference sequence). This CDR3 comprises 14 residues. CDR3 DNA: TGTGCCAGTAGTAGGGGGACAGGGCGCGGGGAGCAGTACTTC. Translated, it gives CASSRGTGRGEQYF.

V usage is TRBV2 and J usage is TRBJ1-5; 10 nucleotides align to TRBD1. CDR3 size: 18 residues. V shed 6 bases, J shed 4 bases, and the junction held 15 bases outside the gene matches. Germline lookup yields CDR1 SNHLY and CDR2 FYNNEI. The CDR3: CASRINPTGTGANQPQHF. Here the CDR3 DNA reads TGTGCCAGCAGGATCAACCCGACCGGGACAGGGGCTAATCAGCCCCAGCATTTT.

V and J are TRBV23-1 and TRBJ1-5; the D gene is possibly TRBD1 (5 bases). TRBV23-1 falls under the ORF class, with uncertain function. The CDR3 consists of 15 residues. V lost 2 bases and J lost 0, with 8 bases in between. In nucleotides, the CDR3 is TGCGCCAGCAGTCAACTCGGACATAGCAATCAGCCCCAGCATTTT. As protein: CASSQLGHSNQPQHF.

This clone was found a few times. The chain links TRBV2 to TRBJ1-4, with D unclear. The length of the CDR3 is 11 residues. V lost 8 bases and J 4 bases, leaving 5 bases between the germline ends. Germline CDR1 is SNHLY and CDR2 is FYNNEI. This chain's CDR3 is CASGDNEKLFF. CDR3 coding DNA: TGTGCCAGCGGAGATAATGAAAAACTGTTTTTT.

This clone turned up a few times. The rearrangement links TRBV5-1 to TRBJ2-7; tentative D call: TRBD2 (6 bases). Germline V CDR1 and CDR2: SGHRS, YFSETQ. The CDR3 contains 14 residues. The ends were cut back, 6 bases at V and 5 bases at J, with 18 bases in the middle. The CDR3 protein is CASTSPGVIHEQYF. The CDR3 DNA follows: TGCGCCAGCACCTCCCCGGGGGTTATCCACGAGCAGTACTTC.

The chain joins TRBV2 to TRBJ2-5; the match to TRBD2 covers 11 bases. V shed 5 bases and J 0 bases; nucleotides not matched to a gene: 2. This CDR3 has 15 amino acids. Germline values: CDR1 SNHLY, CDR2 FYNNEI. The CDR3 DNA reads TGTGCCAGCAGTCCGGGACTAGCGGACCAAGAGACCCAGTACTTC. It codes for CASSPGLADQETQYF.

This sequence joins TRBV5-1 and TRBJ2-3, with TRBD1 matching 7 bases. The V and J ends lost 4 bases and 4 bases, in that order; junction bases with no gene match: 9. The CDR3 consists of 15 residues. Looked up from germline, CDR1 is SGHRS and CDR2 is YFSETQ. The CDR3 spells CASSLTGVDADTQYF. In DNA, the CDR3 is TGCGCCAGCAGCCTTACAGGGGTAGACGCAGATACGCAGTATTTT.

The J gene is TRBJ2-7, the V gene TRBV5-1, with D possibly matching TRBD1 (6 bases). Germline lookup yields CDR1 SGHRS and CDR2 YFSETQ. The CDR3 totals 12 residues. Trimming left V 4 bases short and J 7 bases short, with 12 bases between. CDR3 region: CASSVQGREQYF. DNA for the CDR3: TGCGCCAGCAGCGTACAGGGTCGGGAGCAGTACTTC.

J is TRBJ2-1 and V is TRBV7-9; 8 bases are a match to TRBD2. CDR1 and CDR2 (germline): SEHNR, FQNEAQ (reference sequence). The CDR3 loop spans 14 amino acids. V gave up 6 bases and J gave up 2 bases; unmatched junction bases: 3. This CDR3 is CASRGREAYNEQFF. The DNA of the CDR3 is TGTGCCAGCAGAGGGCGGGAGGCCTACAATGAGCAGTTCTTC.

This chain uses TRBV29-1 with TRBJ1-4; TRBD1 aligns across 7 bases. V trimming: 6 bases; J trimming: 8 bases; junction bases outside the gene matches: 6. CDR1 and CDR2 (germline): SQVTM, ANQGSEA. The CDR3 length is 12 residues. The CDR3, as DNA: TGCAGCGTGGGGGACAGCGTCGAAAAACTGTTTTTT. Translation gives CSVGDSVEKLFF. The variable domain in full, with the rest retrieved from reference TRBV29-1 and TRBJ1-4, is SAVISQKPSRDICQRGTSLTIQCQVDSQVTMMFWYRQQPGQSLTLIATANQGSEATYESGFVIDKFPISRPNLTFSTLTVSNMSPEDSSIYLCSVGDSVEKLFFGSGTQLSVL.

The genes are TRBV7-6 and TRBJ1-3, with a tentative D call TRBD1 (6 bases). Trimming removed 1 base at V and 0 bases at J, with 10 bases between. The CDR3 spans 16 residues. CDR1 is SGHVS and CDR2 is FNYEAQ in the germline V gene. The CDR3 spells CASSLDRVGSGNTIYF. The DNA of the CDR3 is TGTGCCAGCAGCTTAGACAGGGTGGGCTCTGGAAACACCATATATTTT.

The chain recombines TRBV18 with TRBJ1-6, with D possibly TRBD1 on 6 matching bases. The V end lost 5 bases, the J end lost 9 bases, and 17 bases lay between the germline ends. The CDR3 runs to 15 residues. Germline CDR1 KGHSH, CDR2 LQKENI. This CDR3 reads CASSRVGQLISPLHF. DNA for the CDR3: TGTGCCAGCTCAAGGGTCGGACAGTTAATTTCACCCCTCCACTTT. Variable domain in full (rest from reference TRBV18 and TRBJ1-6): NAGVMQNPRHLVRRRGQEARLRCSPMKGHSHVYWYRQLPEEGLKFMVYLQKENIIDESGMPKERFSAEFPKEGPSILRIQQVVRGDSAAYFCASSRVGQLISPLHFGNGTRLTVT.

DNA of the CDR3: TGCGCCAGCAGCTTGCGGACTAGCGGGAGTCCAGATACGCAGTATTTT. Residues: CASSLRTSGSPDTQYF. The rearrangement joins TRBV5-1 to TRBJ2-3; TRBD2 matches 13 bases. The germline CDR1 and CDR2 sequences are SGHRS and YFSETQ. CDR3 length: 16 amino acids. V lost 1 base to trimming and J lost 4 bases; unmatched junction nucleotides: 3.